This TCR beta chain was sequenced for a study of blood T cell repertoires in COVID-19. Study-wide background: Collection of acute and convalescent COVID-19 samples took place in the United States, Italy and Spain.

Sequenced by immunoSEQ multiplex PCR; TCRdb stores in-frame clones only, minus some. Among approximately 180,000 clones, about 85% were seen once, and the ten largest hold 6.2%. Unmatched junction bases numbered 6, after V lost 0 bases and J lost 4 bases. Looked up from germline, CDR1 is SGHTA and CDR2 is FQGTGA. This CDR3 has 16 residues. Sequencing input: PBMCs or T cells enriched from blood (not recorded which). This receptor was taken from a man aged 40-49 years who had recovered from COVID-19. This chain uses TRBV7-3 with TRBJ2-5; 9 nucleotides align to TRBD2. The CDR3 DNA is TGTGCCAGCAGCTTAACTAGCGGGAGAAGTGGAGAGACCCAGTACTTC. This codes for CASSLTSGRSGETQYF.